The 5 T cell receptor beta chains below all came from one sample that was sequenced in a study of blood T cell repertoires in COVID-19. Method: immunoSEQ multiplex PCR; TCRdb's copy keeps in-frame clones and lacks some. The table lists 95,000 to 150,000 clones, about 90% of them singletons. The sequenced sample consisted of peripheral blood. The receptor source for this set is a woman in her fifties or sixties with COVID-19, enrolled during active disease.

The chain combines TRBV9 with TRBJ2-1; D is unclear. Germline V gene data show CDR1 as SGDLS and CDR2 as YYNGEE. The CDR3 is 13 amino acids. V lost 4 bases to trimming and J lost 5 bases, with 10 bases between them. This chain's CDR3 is CASSPRGDNEQFF. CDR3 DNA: TGTGCCAGCAGCCCTCGAGGAGACAATGAGCAGTTCTTC.

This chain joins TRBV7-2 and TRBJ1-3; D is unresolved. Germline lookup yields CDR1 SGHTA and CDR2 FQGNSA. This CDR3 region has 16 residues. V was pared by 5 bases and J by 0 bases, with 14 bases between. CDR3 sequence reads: CASSPGPINSGNTIYF. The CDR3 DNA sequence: TGTGCCAGCAGCCCTGGGCCGATTAACTCTGGAAACACCATATATTTT. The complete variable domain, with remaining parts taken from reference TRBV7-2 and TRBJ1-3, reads GAGVSQSPSNKVTEKGKDVELRCDPISGHTALYWYRQSLGQGLEFLIYFQGNSAPDKSGLPSDRFSAERTGGSVSTLTIQRTQQEDSAVYLCASSPGPINSGNTIYFGEGSWLTVV.

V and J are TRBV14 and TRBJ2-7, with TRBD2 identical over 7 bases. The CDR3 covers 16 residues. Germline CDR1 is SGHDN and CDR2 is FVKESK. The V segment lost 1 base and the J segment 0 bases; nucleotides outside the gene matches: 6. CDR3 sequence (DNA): TGTGCCAGCAGCCAAGGGCGGGGGAGTAGCTCCTACGAGCAGTACTTC. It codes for CASSQGRGSSSYEQYF.

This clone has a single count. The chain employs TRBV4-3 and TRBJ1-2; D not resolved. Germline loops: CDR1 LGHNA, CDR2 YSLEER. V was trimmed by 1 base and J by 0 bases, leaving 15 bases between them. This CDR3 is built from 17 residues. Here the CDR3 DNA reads TGCGCCAGCAGCCAAGTAGCGGCCCTAGGAGCTAACTATGGCTACACCTTC. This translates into CASSQVAALGANYGYTF.

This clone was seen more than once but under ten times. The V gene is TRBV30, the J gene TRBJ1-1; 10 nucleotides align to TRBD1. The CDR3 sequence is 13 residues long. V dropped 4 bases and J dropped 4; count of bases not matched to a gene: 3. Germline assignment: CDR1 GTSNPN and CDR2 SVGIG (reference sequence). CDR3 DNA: TGTGCCTGGAAAGGACAGGGGGGCACTGAAGCTTTCTTT. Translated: CAWKGQGGTEAFF.